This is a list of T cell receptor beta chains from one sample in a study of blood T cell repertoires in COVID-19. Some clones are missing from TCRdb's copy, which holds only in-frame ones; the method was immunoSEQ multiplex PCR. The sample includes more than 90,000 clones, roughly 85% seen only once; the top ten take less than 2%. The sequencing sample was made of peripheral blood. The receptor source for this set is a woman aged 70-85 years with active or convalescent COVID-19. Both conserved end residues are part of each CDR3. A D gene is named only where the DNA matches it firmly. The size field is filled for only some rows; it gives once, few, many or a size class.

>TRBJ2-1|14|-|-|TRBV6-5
CASRMGGSSREQFF
TGTGCCAGCAGGATGGGGGGATCCTCACGTGAGCAGTTCTTC
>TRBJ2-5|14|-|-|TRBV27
CASSLSGGPGTQYF
TGTGCCAGCAGTTTATCGGGGGGACCGGGGACCCAGTACTTC
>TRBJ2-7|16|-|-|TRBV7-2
CASSLSPVYSSYEQYF
TGTGCCAGCAGCTTAAGTCCCGTATACAGCTCCTACGAGCAGTACTTC
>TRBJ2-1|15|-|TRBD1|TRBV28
CASSPGTGRRFYEFF
TGTGCCAGCAGTCCCGGGACAGGGAGGAGGTTTTATGAGTTCTTC
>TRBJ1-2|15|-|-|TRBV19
CASSIAAGPNYGYTF
TGTGCCAGTAGTATAGCGGCGGGCCCTAACTATGGCTACACCTTC
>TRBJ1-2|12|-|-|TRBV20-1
CSASRRNYGYTF
TGCAGTGCTAGTCGGAGAAACTATGGCTACACCTTC
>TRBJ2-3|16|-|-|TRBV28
CASSGDSNYPTDTQYF
TGTGCCAGCAGTGGGGACTCCAATTATCCAACAGATACGCAGTATTTT
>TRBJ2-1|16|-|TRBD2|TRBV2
CASSFGLAGGDNEQFF
TGTGCCAGCAGTTTCGGACTAGCGGGAGGTGACAATGAGCAGTTCTTC
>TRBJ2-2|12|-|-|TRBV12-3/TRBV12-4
CASSSETGELFF
TGTGCCAGCAGTTCTGAGACCGGGGAGCTGTTTTTT
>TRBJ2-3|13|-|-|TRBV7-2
CASSLSRADTQYF
TGTGCCAGCAGCTTATCCAGGGCAGATACGCAGTATTTT
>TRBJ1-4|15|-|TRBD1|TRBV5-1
CASSERQGAAEKLFF
TGCGCCAGCAGCGAACGACAGGGGGCGGCGGAAAAACTGTTTTTT
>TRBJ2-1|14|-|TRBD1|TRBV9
CASSVLDRDGEQFF
TGTGCCAGCAGCGTTCTGGACAGGGATGGTGAGCAGTTCTTC
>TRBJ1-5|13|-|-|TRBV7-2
CASSLHSEQPQHF
TGTGCCAGCAGCTTACACTCCGAGCAGCCCCAGCATTTT
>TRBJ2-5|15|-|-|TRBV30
CAWSVRLQEGETQYF
TGTGCCTGGAGTGTACGTCTCCAGGAGGGCGAGACCCAGTACTTC
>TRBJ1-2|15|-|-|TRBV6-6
CASNRGGDGDYGYTF
TGTGCCAGCAACCGAGGGGGGGATGGGGACTATGGCTACACCTTC
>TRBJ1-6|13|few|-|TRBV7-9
CASSFGDNSPLHF
TGTGCCAGCAGCTTCGGGGATAATTCACCCCTCCACTTT
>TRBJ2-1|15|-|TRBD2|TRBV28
CASTSGSNESNEQFF
TGTGCCAGCACAAGCGGGAGTAATGAGTCCAATGAGCAGTTCTTC
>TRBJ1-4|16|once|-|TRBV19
CASRERGSRFNEKLFF
TGTGCCAGTAGGGAAAGGGGCAGCCGATTTAATGAAAAACTGTTTTTT
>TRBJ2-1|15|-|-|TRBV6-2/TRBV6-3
CASSTGDLGGNEQFF
TGTGCCAGCAGCACCGGGGACCTTGGGGGGAATGAGCAGTTCTTC
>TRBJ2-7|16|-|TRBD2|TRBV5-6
CASSLVGGRARNEQYF
TGTGCCAGCAGCTTGGTGGGCGGGAGGGCCCGAAACGAGCAGTACTTC
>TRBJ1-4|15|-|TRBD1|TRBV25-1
CASSEYGGGLGKLFF
TGTGCCAGCAGTGAATATGGAGGGGGCTTAGGAAAACTGTTTTTT
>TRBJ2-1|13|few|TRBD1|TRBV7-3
CASSPTGSNEQFF
TGTGCCAGCTCCCCGACAGGGTCAAATGAGCAGTTCTTC
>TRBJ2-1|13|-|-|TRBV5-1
CASSLGPNNEQFF
TGCGCCAGCAGCTTGGGCCCTAACAATGAGCAGTTCTTC
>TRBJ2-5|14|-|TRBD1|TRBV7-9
CASSTRTGGETQYF
TGTGCCAGCAGCACCCGGACAGGGGGGGAGACCCAGTACTTC
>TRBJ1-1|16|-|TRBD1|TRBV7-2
CASSLDRAPLGTEAFF
TGTGCCAGCAGTCTCGACAGGGCCCCTTTGGGCACTGAAGCTTTCTTT
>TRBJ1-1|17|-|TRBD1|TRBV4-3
CASSQDATGGWGTEAFF
TGCGCCAGCAGCCAAGATGCGACAGGGGGTTGGGGCACTGAAGCTTTCTTT
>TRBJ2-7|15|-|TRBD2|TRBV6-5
CASSYSLAGGLEQYF
TGTGCCAGCAGTTACTCACTAGCGGGGGGGCTCGAGCAGTACTTC
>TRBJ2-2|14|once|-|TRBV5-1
CASGSGLNTGELFF
TGCGCCAGCGGTTCGGGACTTAACACCGGGGAGCTGTTTTTT
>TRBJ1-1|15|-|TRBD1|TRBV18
CASSPRQQGSGEAFF
TGTGCCAGCTCACCACGTCAACAGGGGAGTGGTGAAGCTTTCTTT
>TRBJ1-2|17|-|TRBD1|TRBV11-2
CASSLFGTESLFYGYTF
TGTGCCAGCAGCTTATTTGGGACAGAAAGTCTCTTCTATGGCTACACCTTC
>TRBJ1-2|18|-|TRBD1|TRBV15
CATSRLPGQGASNYGYTF
TGTGCCACCAGCAGATTACCTGGGCAGGGGGCGTCAAACTATGGCTACACCTTC
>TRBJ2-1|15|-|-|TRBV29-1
CSAAYRTLSYNEQFF
TGCAGCGCCGCCTATCGGACTCTCTCCTACAATGAGCAGTTCTTC
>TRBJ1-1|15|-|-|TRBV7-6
CASSLMQGRNTEAFF
TGTGCCAGCAGCTTAATGCAGGGGAGGAACACTGAAGCTTTCTTT
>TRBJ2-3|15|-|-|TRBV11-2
CASSHGQKTTDTQYF
TGTGCCAGCAGCCATGGACAGAAGACCACAGATACGCAGTATTTT
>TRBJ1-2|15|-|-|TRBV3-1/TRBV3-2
CASSQEPREGYGYTF
TGTGCCAGCAGCCAAGAACCCAGGGAAGGGTATGGCTACACCTTC
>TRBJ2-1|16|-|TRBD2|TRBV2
CASSESLAGGKNEQFF
TGTGCCAGCAGTGAATCACTAGCGGGAGGGAAGAATGAGCAGTTCTTC
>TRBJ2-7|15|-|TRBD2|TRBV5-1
CASRPREGLGHEQYF
TGCGCCAGCAGGCCCCGGGAGGGCCTGGGGCACGAGCAGTACTTC
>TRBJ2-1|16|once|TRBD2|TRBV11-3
CASSLRLAGVRNEQFF
TGTGCCAGCAGCTTACGACTAGCGGGGGTAAGAAATGAGCAGTTCTTC
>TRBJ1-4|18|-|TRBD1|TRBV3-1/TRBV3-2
CASSQQPTTGMRVEKLFF
TGTGCCAGCAGCCAACAACCAACGACAGGGATGCGGGTTGAAAAACTGTTTTTT
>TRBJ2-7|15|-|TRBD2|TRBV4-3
CASSQLAGEAYEQYF
TGCGCCAGCAGCCAACTAGCGGGGGAGGCCTACGAGCAGTACTTC
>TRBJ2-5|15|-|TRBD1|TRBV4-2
CASSQDRQGLGTQYF
TGTGCCAGCAGCCAAGATAGACAGGGATTGGGGACCCAGTACTTC
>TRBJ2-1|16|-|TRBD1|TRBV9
CASSPTADRGWNEQFF
TGTGCCAGCAGCCCGACGGCGGACAGGGGTTGGAATGAGCAGTTCTTC
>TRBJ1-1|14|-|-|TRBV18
CASSPPSTGTEAFF
TGTGCCAGCTCCCCTCCGAGTACGGGCACTGAAGCTTTCTTT
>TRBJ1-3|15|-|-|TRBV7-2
CASSLGGGSGNTIYF
TGTGCCAGCAGCTTAGGGGGAGGCTCTGGAAACACCATATATTTT
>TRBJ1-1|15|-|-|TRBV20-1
CSASNPRDANTEAFF
TGCAGTGCTAGTAACCCCAGGGATGCGAACACTGAAGCTTTCTTT
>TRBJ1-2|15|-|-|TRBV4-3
CASSQEYPGLHGYTF
TGCGCCAGCAGCCAAGAGTACCCAGGATTACATGGCTACACCTTC
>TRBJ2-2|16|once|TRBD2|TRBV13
CASSFGLAGVPGELFF
TGTGCCAGCAGCTTCGGACTAGCGGGGGTCCCCGGGGAGCTGTTTTTT
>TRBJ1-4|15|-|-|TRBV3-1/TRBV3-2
CASSQGGLANEKLFF
TGTGCCAGCAGCCAAGGGGGACTGGCTAATGAAAAACTGTTTTTT
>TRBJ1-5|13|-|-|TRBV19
CASTGYSNQPQHF
TGTGCCAGTACAGGTTATAGCAATCAGCCCCAGCATTTT
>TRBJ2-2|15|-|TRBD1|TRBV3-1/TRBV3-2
CASRPGQRNTGELFF
TGTGCCAGCAGGCCGGGACAGAGGAACACCGGGGAGCTGTTTTTT
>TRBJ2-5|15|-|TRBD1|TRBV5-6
CASSRDTGGKETQYF
TGTGCCAGCAGCCGAGATACAGGGGGAAAAGAGACCCAGTACTTC
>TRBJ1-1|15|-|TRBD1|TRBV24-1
CATSDSKTGDTEAFF
TGTGCCACCAGTGACTCCAAGACAGGGGACACTGAAGCTTTCTTT
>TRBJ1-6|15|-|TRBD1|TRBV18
CASSPKGAWNSPLHF
TGTGCCAGCTCACCAAAGGGGGCCTGGAATTCACCCCTCCACTTT
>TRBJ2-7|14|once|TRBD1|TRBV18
CASSPAPGQNEQYF
TGTGCCAGCTCGCCGGCCCCGGGACAGAACGAGCAGTACTTC
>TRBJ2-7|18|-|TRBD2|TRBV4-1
CASSQSIERLARTYEQYF
TGCGCCAGCAGCCAATCGATAGAACGACTAGCGAGAACCTACGAGCAGTACTTC
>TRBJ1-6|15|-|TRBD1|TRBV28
CASTTGGNNNSPLHF
TGTGCCAGCACAACAGGGGGCAACAATAATTCACCCCTCCACTTT
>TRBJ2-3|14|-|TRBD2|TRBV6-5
CASTSGRNTDTQYF
TGTGCCTCGACTAGCGGGAGGAACACAGATACGCAGTATTTT